These 15 T cell receptor beta chains originate from one sample sequenced in a study of OX40 agonist ivuxolimab in advanced cancers. The data were produced by immunoSEQ multiplex PCR, yet TCRdb's version contains in-frame clones alone and is incomplete. The table lists about 32,000 clones, roughly 87% of them singletons. The sample in question was CD4+ or CD8+ T cells sorted from blood, obtained in a trial of the OX40 agonist ivuxolimab. These receptors were collected from an adult with an advanced solid tumor such as melanoma, head and neck, liver or kidney cancer.

This chain connects TRBV6-4 to TRBJ2-1; a possible D gene is TRBD2 (6 bases). CDR1 is MRHNA, CDR2 SNTAGT, per germline. Trimming pared 4 bases from V and 7 bases from J, leaving 23 bases between. The CDR3 runs 17 residues. The DNA for the CDR3 is TGTGCCAGCAGTGCCCTTTCTAGCGCCGGCGTATTAAATGAGCAGTTCTTC. It is translated as CASSALSSAGVLNEQFF.

V is TRBV11-2 and J is TRBJ2-7; TRBD1 aligns across 7 bases. CDR1 and CDR2 from the germline V gene are SGHAT and FQNNGV. Losses at the gene ends were 0 bases for V and 4 bases for J; bases not matched to a gene: 12. This CDR3 comprises 17 residues. CDR3 in amino acids: CASSLDFTTGWWYEQYF. The DNA for the CDR3 is TGTGCCAGCAGCTTAGATTTTACGACAGGGTGGTGGTACGAGCAGTACTTC.

The chain is built from TRBV28 and TRBJ1-1; D is unresolved. Germline CDR1 MDHEN, CDR2 SYDVKM. The germline V and J ends were trimmed by 9 bases and 1 base, with 12 bases remaining between them. This CDR3 comprises 13 residues. This chain's CDR3 is CASTSFGNTEAFF. CDR3 sequence (DNA): TGTGCCAGTACAAGTTTTGGGAACACTGAAGCTTTCTTT.

This clone was detected only once. The chain carries TRBV5-6 and TRBJ1-5; a possible D gene is TRBD1 (5 bases). The germline V gene encodes CDR1 SGHDT and CDR2 YYEEEE. The V gene lost 3 bases and the J gene lost 3 bases, with 10 bases spanning the gap. This CDR3 contains 14 residues. The CDR3 bases are TGTGCCAGCAGCTCCCAGGGCTACAATCAGCCCCAGCATTTT. Encoded protein: CASSSQGYNQPQHF.

The genes are TRBV28 and TRBJ2-1, with D perhaps given as TRBD1 or TRBD2 (5 bases each). Trimming removed 3 bases at V and 10 bases at J, with 16 bases between. Germline V gene sequence: CDR1 MDHEN, CDR2 SYDVKM. The CDR3 spans 14 residues. DNA of the CDR3: TGTGCCAGCAGTTTCCTGGGACGCCAGAAAGAGCAGTTCTTC. Protein product: CASSFLGRQKEQFF.

A single count supports this clone. The chain is built from TRBV7-6 and TRBJ2-7; 9 bases line up with TRBD1. This CDR3 contains 14 residues. J lost 6 bases, V lost 5 bases, and 8 bases had no gene match. Germline V CDR1 and CDR2: SGHVS, FNYEAQ. The CDR3 protein is CASSPRDRVGEQYF. The CDR3 nucleotides read TGTGCCAGCAGCCCGCGGGACAGGGTAGGCGAGCAGTACTTC.

V and J are TRBV7-6 and TRBJ2-7, with 7 nucleotides matching TRBD1. With 7 bases clipped from V and 3 bases from J, the junction kept 9 bases outside the gene matches. This CDR3 has 14 amino acids. Germline values: CDR1 SGHVS, CDR2 FNYEAQ. CDR3 sequence reads: CASTPGGSIYEQYF. The CDR3 bases are TGTGCCAGCACCCCAGGGGGTAGTATCTACGAGCAGTACTTC.

The chain links TRBV28 to TRBJ2-7; tentatively, D is TRBD2 (5 bases). V dropped 2 bases and J dropped 3 bases, with 8 bases sitting between them. This CDR3 is built from 13 residues. From germline, CDR1 is MDHEN and CDR2 SYDVKM. CDR3 sequence: CASSLIGVYEQYF. The CDR3 DNA is TGTGCCAGCAGTTTAATCGGGGTCTACGAGCAGTACTTC.

This clone was observed a single time. J is TRBJ1-4 and V is TRBV6-1; 7 nucleotides line up with TRBD1. After removal of 2 bases from V and 8 bases from J, the junction contained 5 bases not matched to a gene. CDR3 length: 14 residues. Germline lookup yields CDR1 MNHNS and CDR2 SASEGT. This chain's CDR3 is CASSEYRGSEKLFF. CDR3 DNA sequence: TGTGCCAGCAGTGAATACAGGGGAAGCGAAAAACTGTTTTTT.

The chain uses TRBV2 and TRBJ2-1; 12 bases line up with TRBD2. Germline V gene sequence: CDR1 SNHLY, CDR2 FYNNEI. This CDR3 is 15 amino acids long. The ends lost 8 bases at V and 7 bases at J; junction bases unmatched: 9. DNA for the CDR3: TGTGCCAGCCATACGTGGACTAGCGGGACGAATGAGCAGTTCTTC. It translates to CASHTWTSGTNEQFF.

This rearrangement joins TRBV9 to TRBJ2-3; no reliable D call. Trimming shortened V by 4 bases and J by 0 bases, and 15 bases separated the two germline ends. The CDR3 is 16 amino acids. Germline V gene sequence: CDR1 SGDLS, CDR2 YYNGEE. The CDR3 here is CASSPRGEGSTDTQYF. For the CDR3, the DNA is TGTGCCAGCAGCCCTCGCGGAGAAGGGAGCACAGATACGCAGTATTTT.

This clone was observed once. This chain connects TRBV28 to TRBJ1-5; the D is unclear. This CDR3 has 15 residues. The germline V and J ends were trimmed by 3 bases and 2 bases, with 11 bases remaining between them. Per germline, CDR1 MDHEN and CDR2 SYDVKM. This CDR3 reads CASSFGEWGNQPQHF. In DNA form, the CDR3 reads TGTGCCAGCAGTTTTGGGGAGTGGGGCAATCAGCCCCAGCATTTT. Using reference TRBV28 and TRBJ1-5 for the parts outside the CDR3, the full variable domain is DVKVTQSSRYLVKRTGEKVFLECVQDMDHENMFWYRQDPGLGLRLIYFSYDVKMKEKGDIPEGYSVSREKKERFSLILESASTNQTSMYLCASSFGEWGNQPQHFGDGTRLSIL.

The chain links TRBV20-1 to TRBJ1-3; D is uncertain. The CDR3 extends over 11 amino acids. The ends were cut back, 3 bases at V and 0 bases at J, with 0 bases in the middle. CDR1 DFQATT and CDR2 SNEGSKA come from the germline V gene (reference sequence). The CDR3 DNA is TGCAGTGCTAGCTCTGGAAACACCATATATTTT. It translates to CSASSGNTIYF.

The rearrangement joins TRBV30 to TRBJ2-7, with TRBD2 as a possible D gene (6 bases). V shed 1 base and J shed 2 bases, with 12 bases lying between them. Germline V gene data show CDR1 as GTSNPN and CDR2 as SVGIG (reference sequence). CDR3 length: 14 amino acids. The CDR3 DNA reads TGTGCCTGGAGTGCGCGGGGATCTACCTACGAGCAGTACTTC. Amino acids: CAWSARGSTYEQYF.

The chain joins TRBV10-3 to TRBJ1-1, with no clear D. The CDR3 contains 12 residues. Trimming pared 4 bases from V and 1 base from J, leaving 4 bases between. CDR1 is ENHRY, CDR2 SYGVKD, per germline. CDR3 region: CAISGENTEAFF. CDR3 in DNA: TGTGCCATCAGTGGGGAGAACACTGAAGCTTTCTTT.